Listed below are T cell receptor beta chains from one sample, sequenced in a study of T cell responses to AZD1222 COVID-19 vaccine. Using immunoSEQ multiplex PCR, the repertoire was profiled, and TCRdb retains in-frame clones only, with some absent. The sample includes 95,000 to 150,000 clones, about 90% of them seen just once. This sample comprised peripheral blood, obtained on day 0 of AZD1222 vaccination. The source is an adult in good health. CDR3s include the opening cysteine and the closing phenylalanine or tryptophan. A D gene is named only where the DNA matches it firmly. Clone size is not always given. Where it is, it says once, few, many or a class for expanded clones.

size: .; V: TRBV7-9; D: .; J: TRBJ2-1; CDR3: CASSPRGAPNNEQFF; DNA: TGTGCCAGCAGCCCACGGGGGGCCCCTAACAATGAGCAGTTCTTC
size: .; V: TRBV5-8; D: TRBD2; J: TRBJ2-2; CDR3: CASSHRTSSPGELFF; DNA: TGTGCCAGCAGCCATCGGACTAGCTCCCCCGGGGAGCTGTTTTTT
size: once; V: TRBV5-6; D: .; J: TRBJ1-2; CDR3: CASSPTFRGANYGYTF; DNA: TGTGCCAGCAGCCCGACTTTCCGGGGTGCAAACTATGGCTACACCTTC
size: .; V: TRBV19; D: .; J: TRBJ1-2; CDR3: CASSITRADYGYTF; DNA: TGTGCCAGTAGTATTACCAGGGCGGACTATGGCTACACCTTC
size: .; V: TRBV6-5; D: TRBD2; J: TRBJ2-1; CDR3: CASSSLRGVEQFF; DNA: TGTGCCAGCAGTTCCCTTCGGGGGGTAGAGCAGTTCTTC
size: .; V: TRBV5-1; D: TRBD1; J: TRBJ2-2; CDR3: CASKPTGATGELFF; DNA: TGCGCCAGCAAGCCTACAGGGGCCACCGGGGAGCTGTTTTTT
size: .; V: TRBV14; D: .; J: TRBJ1-2; CDR3: CASSQDLGGGSNYGYTF; DNA: TGTGCCAGCAGCCAAGATCTAGGGGGGGGATCTAACTATGGCTACACCTTC
size: .; V: TRBV18; D: .; J: TRBJ2-5; CDR3: CASSPAQETQYF; DNA: TGTGCCAGCTCACCTGCACAAGAGACCCAGTACTTC
size: .; V: TRBV6-5; D: .; J: TRBJ1-6; CDR3: CASTGQPDNSPLHF; DNA: TGTGCCAGCACAGGACAGCCAGATAATTCACCCCTCCACTTT
size: .; V: TRBV27; D: TRBD2; J: TRBJ2-3; CDR3: CASTETSGSRYTQYF; DNA: TGTGCCAGCACCGAAACTAGCGGGAGTCGGTATACGCAGTATTTT
size: .; V: TRBV30; D: .; J: TRBJ1-5; CDR3: CAWSPGGGTQHF; DNA: TGTGCCTGGAGCCCCGGAGGGGGGACCCAGCATTTT
size: .; V: TRBV19; D: TRBD1; J: TRBJ1-1; CDR3: CASSPETGTEAFF; DNA: TGTGCCAGTAGTCCTGAGACAGGGACTGAAGCTTTCTTT
size: .; V: TRBV18; D: TRBD1; J: TRBJ1-2; CDR3: CASSPNGQGEGYTF; DNA: TGTGCCAGCTCACCAAACGGACAGGGAGAAGGCTACACCTTC
size: .; V: TRBV19; D: .; J: TRBJ1-4; CDR3: CASSMSGDGEKLFF; DNA: TGTGCCAGTAGTATGTCAGGGGATGGGGAAAAACTGTTTTTT
size: .; V: TRBV7-2; D: TRBD1; J: TRBJ2-5; CDR3: CASSPHVPRGKETQYF; DNA: TGTGCCAGCAGCCCGCACGTCCCCAGGGGGAAGGAGACCCAGTACTTC
size: .; V: TRBV11-2; D: .; J: TRBJ1-1; CDR3: CASSFAFEEAFF; DNA: TGTGCCAGCAGCTTTGCCTTCGAAGAAGCTTTCTTT
size: .; V: TRBV5-1; D: .; J: TRBJ1-4; CDR3: CASSLAKGPFNEKLFF; DNA: TGCGCCAGCAGCTTGGCAAAGGGACCCTTCAATGAAAAACTGTTTTTT
size: .; V: TRBV2; D: TRBD1; J: TRBJ1-2; CDR3: CASRGGQDNYGYTF; DNA: TGTGCCAGCAGGGGTGGACAGGACAACTATGGCTACACCTTC
size: .; V: TRBV5-5; D: .; J: TRBJ2-6; CDR3: CASSHWGANVLTF; DNA: TGTGCCAGCAGCCATTGGGGGGCCAACGTCCTGACTTTC
size: .; V: TRBV4-1; D: .; J: TRBJ1-5; CDR3: CASSQDLDPSYQPQHF; DNA: TGCGCCAGCAGCCAAGATCTCGACCCTTCTTATCAGCCCCAGCATTTT
size: .; V: TRBV6-5; D: TRBD1; J: TRBJ1-2; CDR3: CASSGDSFAYGYTF; DNA: TGTGCCAGCAGCGGGGACAGTTTCGCCTATGGCTACACCTTC
size: once; V: TRBV10-3; D: TRBD1; J: TRBJ1-2; CDR3: CAISEGTEHYGYTF; DNA: TGTGCCATCAGTGAAGGGACAGAACACTATGGCTACACCTTC
size: .; V: TRBV27; D: .; J: TRBJ1-2; CDR3: CASSPVPEGRYYGYTF; DNA: TGTGCCAGCAGTCCAGTCCCAGAGGGTCGTTACTATGGCTACACCTTC
size: .; V: TRBV5-1; D: .; J: TRBJ2-3; CDR3: CASSSDLTDTQYF; DNA: TGCGCCAGCAGCTCGGACCTCACAGATACGCAGTATTTT
size: .; V: TRBV7-2; D: TRBD1; J: TRBJ2-1; CDR3: CASSWARGPGEQFF; DNA: TGTGCCAGCAGCTGGGCCAGGGGGCCAGGGGAGCAGTTCTTC
size: .; V: TRBV29-1; D: .; J: TRBJ1-2; CDR3: CSVGQGNNYGYTF; DNA: TGCAGCGTTGGGCAGGGGAATAACTATGGCTACACCTTC
size: .; V: TRBV18; D: .; J: TRBJ2-1; CDR3: CASSPPTRGTGQFF; DNA: TGTGCCAGCTCACCACCAACCCGTGGGACCGGGCAGTTCTTC
size: .; V: TRBV5-1; D: .; J: TRBJ1-4; CDR3: CASRAPWGHEKLFF; DNA: TGCGCCAGCAGGGCTCCTTGGGGTCATGAAAAACTGTTTTTT
size: .; V: TRBV7-3; D: .; J: TRBJ1-1; CDR3: CASSLREGTEAFF; DNA: TGTGCCAGCAGCTTAAGGGAAGGCACTGAAGCTTTCTTT
size: .; V: TRBV28; D: TRBD1; J: TRBJ2-2; CDR3: CASSQGAANTGELFF; DNA: TGTGCCAGCAGCCAGGGGGCGGCGAACACCGGGGAGCTGTTTTTT
size: .; V: TRBV27; D: .; J: TRBJ1-2; CDR3: CASRGQAYGYTF; DNA: TGTGCCAGCAGGGGACAAGCATATGGCTACACCTTC
size: .; V: TRBV5-1; D: .; J: TRBJ2-7; CDR3: CASSLPRPYEQYF; DNA: TGCGCCAGCAGCTTGCCCCGGCCTTACGAGCAGTACTTC
size: .; V: TRBV28; D: .; J: TRBJ1-3; CDR3: CATTRAVHSGNTIYF; DNA: TGTGCTACTACTCGCGCCGTTCACTCTGGAAACACCATATATTTT
size: .; V: TRBV19; D: .; J: TRBJ2-7; CDR3: CASSTRLGAGYEQYF; DNA: TGTGCCAGTAGTACAAGGTTGGGGGCCGGATACGAGCAGTACTTC
size: once; V: TRBV5-8; D: .; J: TRBJ2-1; CDR3: CASSSLSRPGGSYNEQFF; DNA: TGTGCCAGCAGCTCCCTTAGCAGGCCCGGGGGTTCCTACAATGAGCAGTTCTTC
size: .; V: TRBV6-4; D: .; J: TRBJ1-1; CDR3: CASSPQGGDTEAFF; DNA: TGTGCCAGCAGCCCACAGGGAGGGGACACTGAAGCTTTCTTT
size: .; V: TRBV19; D: .; J: TRBJ1-5; CDR3: CASSMGPGENQPQHF; DNA: TGTGCCAGTAGTATGGGCCCGGGCGAAAATCAGCCCCAGCATTTT
size: .; V: TRBV6-5; D: .; J: TRBJ1-5; CDR3: CASTGGRSNQPQHF; DNA: TGTGCCAGCACCGGCGGGCGTAGCAATCAGCCCCAGCATTTT
size: .; V: TRBV7-2; D: .; J: TRBJ1-6; CDR3: CASSLKGNSGGPGSPLHF; DNA: TGTGCCAGCAGCTTAAAGGGGAACAGCGGGGGGCCCGGGAGCCCCCTCCACTTT
size: .; V: TRBV6-6; D: TRBD2; J: TRBJ2-1; CDR3: CASRGGLLEPSLF; DNA: TGTGCCAGCAGGGGAGGGCTTCTCGAACCCTCACTCTTC
size: few; V: TRBV23-1; D: .; J: TRBJ1-3; CDR3: CASSQSWAVGNTIYF; DNA: TGCGCCAGCAGTCAATCGTGGGCGGTAGGAAACACCATATATTTT
size: .; V: TRBV5-8; D: .; J: TRBJ2-3; CDR3: CASSFGIPTDTQYF; DNA: TGTGCCAGCAGCTTCGGCATCCCCACAGATACGCAGTATTTT
size: .; V: TRBV6-6; D: TRBD1; J: TRBJ2-5; CDR3: CASTAQGAGTQYF; DNA: TGTGCCTCCACAGCTCAGGGGGCGGGGACCCAGTACTTC
size: .; V: TRBV20-1; D: .; J: TRBJ1-2; CDR3: CSAPLQGRDTF; DNA: TGCAGTGCCCCCTTACAGGGTAGGGACACCTTC
size: .; V: TRBV14; D: TRBD1; J: TRBJ1-4; CDR3: CASSQDLGQGVEGEKLFF; DNA: TGTGCCAGCAGCCAAGATCTGGGACAGGGGGTAGAGGGCGAAAAACTGTTTTTT
size: few; V: TRBV6-1; D: TRBD2; J: TRBJ2-1; CDR3: CASSERTSGANEQFF; DNA: TGTGCCAGCAGTGAACGGACTAGCGGAGCGAATGAGCAGTTCTTC
size: .; V: TRBV30; D: .; J: TRBJ2-1; CDR3: CAWRGGRSGYNEQFF; DNA: TGTGCCTGGAGAGGTGGTAGGTCGGGGTACAATGAGCAGTTCTTC